This is a list of T cell receptor beta chains from one sample in a study of OX40 agonist ivuxolimab in advanced cancers. Only in-frame clones appear in the TCRdb table, and some are missing; sequencing was by immunoSEQ multiplex PCR. The repertoire holds 85,000 to 100,000 clones, roughly 93% seen once, with roughly 0.26% in the top ten. Source: CD4+ or CD8+ T cells sorted from blood, taken in a trial of the OX40 agonist ivuxolimab. These receptors all stem from an adult with an advanced solid tumor such as melanoma, head and neck, liver or kidney cancer. Both conserved end residues are trimmed from each CDR3. The order of the fields is clone size, D gene, V gene, CDR3 protein. The D gene is left open where the match is weak. Rows give clone size only sometimes, using once, few, many, or a class for an expanded clone.

clone_size: NA; d_call: TRBD2; v_call: TRBV6-1; cdr3_aa: ASSQRESSYNEQF
clone_size: NA; d_call: NA; v_call: TRBV6-1; cdr3_aa: ASSEGWGVEAF
clone_size: NA; d_call: NA; v_call: TRBV19; cdr3_aa: ASSARSSETQY
clone_size: NA; d_call: NA; v_call: TRBV7-2; cdr3_aa: ASSFDWMNEQF
clone_size: NA; d_call: TRBD1; v_call: TRBV10-3; cdr3_aa: AISDDREGNQPQH
clone_size: NA; d_call: TRBD1; v_call: TRBV18; cdr3_aa: ASSDRGIWTEAF
clone_size: once; d_call: NA; v_call: TRBV6-6; cdr3_aa: ASSYSVTTNGYT
clone_size: NA; d_call: NA; v_call: TRBV6-5; cdr3_aa: ASTRLNQGETQY
clone_size: NA; d_call: NA; v_call: TRBV10-2; cdr3_aa: ASSDLATNEKLF
clone_size: NA; d_call: NA; v_call: TRBV11-2; cdr3_aa: ASSWGPLETQY
clone_size: NA; d_call: NA; v_call: TRBV5-1; cdr3_aa: ASSLVGLGNEQF
clone_size: NA; d_call: NA; v_call: TRBV10-3; cdr3_aa: AISAGREADTQY
clone_size: once; d_call: TRBD2; v_call: TRBV4-2; cdr3_aa: ASSHSSGSSYNEQF
clone_size: NA; d_call: NA; v_call: TRBV6-6; cdr3_aa: ASSYSGHEQY
clone_size: few; d_call: TRBD1; v_call: TRBV2; cdr3_aa: ASSEQGVQPQH
clone_size: NA; d_call: TRBD1; v_call: TRBV6-5; cdr3_aa: ASSDRVGYT
clone_size: NA; d_call: TRBD1; v_call: TRBV7-9; cdr3_aa: ASSSPGQPWGYT
clone_size: NA; d_call: TRBD2; v_call: TRBV18; cdr3_aa: ASRGLAGGPINIQY
clone_size: NA; d_call: NA; v_call: TRBV7-3; cdr3_aa: ASSPTSQETQY
clone_size: NA; d_call: TRBD2; v_call: TRBV25-1; cdr3_aa: ASRPKTASGRTGELF
clone_size: NA; d_call: NA; v_call: TRBV18; cdr3_aa: ASSPYRAAYGYT
clone_size: NA; d_call: TRBD2; v_call: TRBV5-1; cdr3_aa: ASSEPGGTDTQY
clone_size: NA; d_call: TRBD1; v_call: TRBV7-8; cdr3_aa: ASKLGQNNEQF
clone_size: few; d_call: NA; v_call: TRBV10-3; cdr3_aa: AISESPYTEAF
clone_size: NA; d_call: TRBD2; v_call: TRBV6-5; cdr3_aa: ASSFGTTPYNEQF
clone_size: NA; d_call: NA; v_call: TRBV7-2; cdr3_aa: ASSLSRGVTGELF
clone_size: NA; d_call: TRBD2; v_call: TRBV2; cdr3_aa: ASSGVGDYWNIQY
clone_size: once; d_call: NA; v_call: TRBV18; cdr3_aa: ASSPPGSRRVGEQF
clone_size: NA; d_call: TRBD1; v_call: TRBV6-5; cdr3_aa: ASSRTGEETQY
clone_size: NA; d_call: NA; v_call: TRBV30; cdr3_aa: AWSYNSNQPQH
clone_size: NA; d_call: TRBD2; v_call: TRBV7-9; cdr3_aa: ASSSYGTSGYNEQF
clone_size: NA; d_call: TRBD2; v_call: TRBV29-1; cdr3_aa: SPRGTSGDYNEQF
clone_size: NA; d_call: TRBD1; v_call: TRBV27; cdr3_aa: ASSSHRQGYNYGYT
clone_size: NA; d_call: NA; v_call: TRBV4-2; cdr3_aa: ASGTDTQY
clone_size: NA; d_call: TRBD2; v_call: TRBV7-8; cdr3_aa: ASSLRTSGSRRYNEQF
clone_size: NA; d_call: NA; v_call: TRBV7-2; cdr3_aa: ASSLVAANTEAF
clone_size: NA; d_call: TRBD1; v_call: TRBV7-8; cdr3_aa: ASSPGTGGLEKLF
clone_size: NA; d_call: NA; v_call: TRBV7-9; cdr3_aa: ASVRGESNTEAF
clone_size: NA; d_call: TRBD2; v_call: TRBV7-2; cdr3_aa: ASSSGLAGVYNEQF
clone_size: once; d_call: TRBD2; v_call: TRBV19; cdr3_aa: ASSMTSGGASDEQF
clone_size: NA; d_call: NA; v_call: TRBV27; cdr3_aa: ASSPSRGNNEQF
clone_size: once; d_call: NA; v_call: TRBV27; cdr3_aa: ASSLGGHASPLH
clone_size: once; d_call: NA; v_call: TRBV10-1; cdr3_aa: AIRTRGKGYGYT
clone_size: NA; d_call: NA; v_call: TRBV21-1; cdr3_aa: AGRDRDNSPLH